This note documents a single T cell receptor beta chain sequence. Extracted RNA was reverse transcribed, and the resulting cDNA served as sequencing template. TCRdb's table, derived via immunoSEQ multiplex PCR, lists solely in-frame clones and lacks some. The repertoire holds roughly 220,000 clones, with roughly two fifths as singletons. These data are taken from a study of CD8+ T cells in alopecia areata. As to treatment: oral pan-JAK inhibitor, 5-10 mg twice daily. V was shortened by 5 bases and J by 4 bases, with 15 bases between the two germline ends. The CDR3 length is 14 residues. The germline CDR1 and CDR2 sequences are SGHRS and YFSETQ.

This sample comprised CD4+ T cells sorted from blood, obtained between weeks 30 and 35, from a patient treated with tofacitinib. V gene TRBV5-1 combines with J gene TRBJ1-1; D gene unclear. The TCR originated in a human donor with alopecia areata. The CDR3: CASSVSGSGTEAFF. CDR3 coding DNA: TGCGCCAGCAGTGTTTCCGGGTCGGGCACTGAAGCTTTCTTT.